This TCR beta chain was captured by sequencing in a study of blood T cells in healthy people across ages. Notes on the study in general: Unsorted PBMCs blocked a conclusive comparison of naive and antigen-experienced cells.

Trimming removed 8 bases at V and 7 bases at J, with 17 bases between. Germline CDR1 is MNHEY and CDR2 is SVGAGI. CDR3 size: 13 residues. The second PCR ran roughly 6 to 11 cycles with a sample-barcoded 5' primer and J-beta primers. TCRdb re-analysed the 5' RACE reads in MiXCR, keeping a single row per CDR3 protein. The repertoire consists of 800,000 or so distinct CDR3 sequences, with under 80% occurring once and the leading ten covering around a quarter. About this clonotype itself: Its antigen is unknown.

This rearrangement joins TRBV6-5 to TRBJ1-2; D may be TRBD1 (6 bases). Material: blood. This TCR was recovered from a man aged 25-45 years in good health. CDR3 DNA: TGTGCCAGCCGAACCGGGACACCGGCTGGCTACACCTTC. Encoded protein: CASRTGTPAGYTF.